This T cell receptor beta chain derives from a study of STAT5B mutations in CD4+ large granular lymphocyte leukemia. The study, taken as a whole, reports: Without putative leukemic clones, patient CD4-sorted repertoires remained more clonal than healthy CD4+ repertoires. Main leukemic clonotypes were patient-specific, but 20% to 25% appeared at low frequency elsewhere. Compared with healthy controls (2/35), patient top clones favored TRBV06 (8/27).

By sample share, this clone is medium-sized. What it binds is unknown. This specimen includes other DNA sequences encoding the same CDR3. V was clipped by 5 bases and J by 8 bases; unmatched bases: 5. Germline V gene lookup returns CDR1 LNHDA and CDR2 SQIVND (reference sequence). CDR3 size: 12 residues. Control samples were healthy donors' buffy coats. The assay was immunoSEQ multiplex PCR, and TCRdb's table has in-frame clones only and misses some. The sample shows around 48,000 clones, 60% to 75% of them seen only once. The chain recombines TRBV19 with TRBJ1-1, with 7 bases lining up with TRBD1. Sample: CD4+ T cells from blood buffy coats. The sequence came from a human donor in good health. The CDR3 sequence: CASSRQGVEAFF. The CDR3 DNA sequence: TGTGCCAGTAGTCGACAGGGAGTAGAAGCTTTCTTT.